This entry describes one T cell receptor beta chain. What it binds is unknown. Germline-derived CDR1 and CDR2 are SGHNT and YENEEA. The CDR3 is made up of 15 amino acids. V dropped 4 bases and J dropped 5; count of bases not matched to a gene: 5. The sample belongs to a study of shared clonotypes between healthy human individuals. General study results and limits: Memory subsets generally showed lower estimated richness than naive subsets.

Sequencing was performed with immunoSEQ multiplex PCR; in TCRdb, only in-frame clones are kept and a portion is missing. The sample lists 2,500,000 or so clones; 80% to 95% were seen once. This TCR derives from a man aged 18 to 30 in good health. Some clones in this sample may be carry-over from other donors' samples. The rearrangement uses TRBV11-3 and TRBJ1-1, with 12 bases matching TRBD1. The sequenced sample consisted of naive CD4+ T cells from PBMCs. As to subset: CD45RA+ positively selected. The CDR3 DNA follows: TGTGCCAGCAGCTCCGGGACAGGGGGCGAGACTGAAGCTTTCTTT. Protein sequence: CASSSGTGGETEAFF.